This T cell receptor beta chain was identified in a study of T-cell reconstitution after alpha-beta-depleted transplantation in children. Unique molecular identifiers were incorporated when the TCRbeta library was constructed. TCRdb re-derived calls from the PCR reads in MiXCR, one entry per CDR3 protein. The data hold around 960,000 distinct CDR3 sequences, with 25% to 30% observed a single time. This clonotype came up a few times. Its antigen is as yet unknown. General study results and limits: At the one-year point after transplant, T-cell counts and TCRbeta diversity were found to come mostly from T cells that had been newly produced. There were some patients whose high TCRbeta diversity at day 60 came from surviving recipient T cells and thymic progenitors.

The germline CDR1 and CDR2 sequences are MNHEY and SMNVEV (reference sequence). The CDR3 has 14 amino acids. V was clipped by 5 bases and J by 5 bases; unmatched bases: 6. The sequenced sample was PBMCs, mostly from graft donor cells, obtained 360 days after TCRalphabeta/CD19-depleted stem cell transplant. The gene calls are TRBV27 and TRBJ2-1, with 7 bases that match TRBD1. The TCR was taken from a boy in the first two years of life who had a stem cell transplant for SCID, so the T cells may come from the graft donor. Here the CDR3 reads CASSRQGAHNEQFF. Written as DNA, the CDR3 is TGTGCCAGCAGTCGACAGGGTGCCCACAATGAGCAGTTCTTC.